What follows are 21 T cell receptor beta chains derived from one specimen sequenced in a study of blood T cell repertoires in COVID-19. The method was immunoSEQ multiplex PCR; TCRdb's version includes in-frame clones alone and lacks a portion of them. The repertoire holds approximately 190,000 clones, 70% to 90% seen once, with 6.2% in the top ten. Sequencing was done on a sample of peripheral blood. These receptors were obtained from a woman aged 40 to 55 who had recovered from COVID-19.

This CDR3 is CASSYALAVLYEQYF. CDR3 nucleotide sequence: TGTGCCAGCAGTTACGCACTAGCGGTGCTCTACGAGCAGTACTTC. The chain uses TRBV6-2 or TRBV6-3 and TRBJ2-7; 8 positions agree with TRBD2. The ends lost 2 bases at V and 3 bases at J; junction bases unmatched: 6. From germline, CDR1 is MNHEY and CDR2 SVGEGT. The CDR3 extends over 15 amino acids.

The rearrangement joins TRBV6-1 to TRBJ1-4; 7 bases match TRBD1. Germline CDR1 MNHNS, CDR2 SASEGT. The CDR3 has 14 residues. V trimming: 2 bases; J trimming: 7 bases; junction bases outside the gene matches: 4. CDR3 protein: CASSERQGGEKLFF. CDR3 DNA: TGTGCCAGCAGTGAACGACAGGGCGGTGAAAAACTGTTTTTT.

The CDR3 region is CATIRASGASYNEQFF. CDR3 coding DNA: TGTGCCACGATTCGGGCTAGCGGGGCCTCCTACAATGAGCAGTTCTTC. The chain links TRBV6-6 to TRBJ2-1, with 9 bases fitting TRBD2. The CDR3 has 16 residues. The V gene end was trimmed by 10 bases and the J gene end by 0 bases; junction bases not matched to a gene: 10. CDR1 and CDR2 from the germline V gene are MNHNY and SVGAGI (reference sequence).

The V gene is TRBV3-1 (or the pseudogene TRBV3-2), the J gene TRBJ2-7; 10 bases line up with TRBD2. Germline assignment: CDR1 LGHDT and CDR2 YNNKEL (reference sequence). Trimming removed 0 bases from V and 3 bases from J; junction bases left unmatched: 5. The CDR3 has 16 amino acids. CDR3 sequence: CASSQDPLAGCYEQYF. In DNA, the CDR3 is TGTGCCAGCAGCCAAGATCCACTAGCGGGATGCTACGAGCAGTACTTC.

Points on this clone: The junction does not match germline at one end; this may be a read error. J is TRBJ1-5 and V is TRBV2; the D is unclear. The CDR3 loop spans 13 amino acids. CDR1 SNHLY and CDR2 FYNNEI come from the germline V gene. CDR3 sequence: CASSPHSNRPQHF. The CDR3 nucleotides are TGTGCCAGCAGTCCTCATAGCAATCGGCCCCAGCATTTT. Combining the CDR3 with reference TRBV2 and TRBJ1-5 gives the whole variable domain EPEVTQTPSHQVTQMGQEVILRCVPISNHLYFYWYRQILGQKVEFLVSFYNNEISEKSEIFDDQFSVERPDGSNFTLKIRSTKLEDSAMYFCASSPHSNRPQHFGDGTRLSIL.

In nucleotides, the CDR3 is TGTGCCAGCAGCTTAGCGGAGGGGTCGGTCGAGCAGTACTTC. This translates into CASSLAEGSVEQYF. J is TRBJ2-7 and V is TRBV7-9, with a tentative D call TRBD2 (6 bases). The V end lost 0 bases, the J end lost 6 bases, and 12 bases lay between the germline ends. Per the germline V gene, CDR1 is SEHNR and CDR2 is FQNEAQ (reference sequence). The CDR3 contains 14 residues.

J is TRBJ1-2 and V is TRBV5-1; D unclear. V lost 7 bases and J 2 bases, leaving 15 bases between the germline ends. This CDR3 spans 14 amino acids. CDR1 and CDR2 (germline): SGHRS, YFSETQ. CDR3: CASRMAPGNYGYTF. In DNA form, the CDR3 reads TGCGCCAGCCGAATGGCACCGGGGAACTATGGCTACACCTTC.

The gene calls are TRBV3-1 (or the pseudogene TRBV3-2) and TRBJ2-1; 7 positions match TRBD2. Unmatched junction bases numbered 14, after V lost 5 bases and J lost 4 bases. This CDR3 is built from 17 residues. Germline lookup yields CDR1 LGHDT and CDR2 YNNKEL (reference sequence). CDR3 bases: TGTGCCAGCAGCGGGGGGGTTAGCGGAAAGCTATACAATGAGCAGTTCTTC. It is translated as CASSGGVSGKLYNEQFF.

The gene calls are TRBV11-3 and TRBJ1-3; a weak D match, TRBD1 (6 bases). The germline gives CDR1 SGHNT, CDR2 YENEEA. With 5 bases removed from V and 0 bases from J, the gap between germline ends came to 8 bases. The CDR3 is made up of 14 amino acids. This CDR3 is CASSRDNSGNTIYF. The CDR3 DNA reads as TGTGCCAGCAGCCGGGACAACTCTGGAAACACCATATATTTT.

This rearrangement joins TRBV10-3 to TRBJ2-7; no clear D. The CDR3 sequence is 12 residues long. Deletions cut 10 bases from V and 1 base from J, with 11 bases between. Looked up from germline, CDR1 is ENHRY and CDR2 is SYGVKD. CDR3 coding DNA: TGTGCCACCCGGGTTGGGTCCTACGAGCAGTACTTC. This encodes CATRVGSYEQYF.

This chain connects TRBV6-5 to TRBJ1-4, with TRBD1 as a possible D gene (6 bases). CDR1 and CDR2 from the germline V gene are MNHEY and SVGAGI. The V and J ends lost 5 bases and 7 bases respectively, with 14 bases between them. The CDR3 consists of 14 residues. DNA of the CDR3: TGTGCCAGCAGTCACGGGGGGGCCGGTGAAAAACTGTTTTTT. Translating gives CASSHGGAGEKLFF.

The V and J genes are TRBV6-5 and TRBJ2-1; the match to TRBD2 covers 11 bases. The CDR3 runs to 13 residues. Germline assignment: CDR1 MNHEY and CDR2 SVGAGI. J gave up 6 bases and V 8 bases, and 3 bases lay outside the gene matches. The CDR3 nucleotides read TGTGCCAGCCGACTAGCGGGAACCAATGAGCAGTTCTTC. Translation: CASRLAGTNEQFF.

V and J are TRBV25-1 and TRBJ2-7; the match to TRBD2 covers 9 bases. Germline lookup yields CDR1 MGHDK and CDR2 SYGVNS. The CDR3 totals 16 residues. Trimming cost V 3 bases and J 7 bases; bases outside gene matches: 13. This CDR3 reads CASSDLGLAGEQEQYF. The CDR3 nucleotides read TGTGCCAGCAGTGATTTGGGATTAGCGGGAGAGCAAGAGCAGTACTTC.

The chain combines TRBV12-3 or TRBV12-4 with TRBJ1-3; no reliable D call. The CDR3 is 13 amino acids. Trimming removed 4 bases at V and 3 bases at J, with 7 bases between. The CDR3 nucleotides are TGTGCCAGCAGTTCCTCAGGTGGAAACACCATATATTTT. Its protein product is CASSSSGGNTIYF.

On this clone: This sample includes further DNA sequences coding for the same CDR3. DNA of the CDR3: TGTGCCTGGAGTCCGGGACAGGGTTACGAGCAGTACTTC. Protein product: CAWSPGQGYEQYF. V usage is TRBV30 and J usage is TRBJ2-7, with TRBD1 matching over 9 bases. V dropped 2 bases and J dropped 4; count of bases not matched to a gene: 3. This CDR3 has 13 residues. Germline CDR1 GTSNPN, CDR2 SVGIG (reference sequence).

The genes are TRBV19 and TRBJ1-2; no clear D gene. The CDR3 runs 16 residues. The germline CDR1 and CDR2 sequences are LNHDA and SQIVND (reference sequence). V gave up 2 bases and J gave up 0 bases, with 13 bases separating them. For the CDR3, the DNA is TGTGCCAGTAGTATACCCAGTTTTTCAGCTAACTATGGCTACACCTTC. Amino acid sequence: CASSIPSFSANYGYTF.

J is TRBJ2-2 and V is TRBV30; D is possibly TRBD2 (5 bases). V gave up 3 bases and J gave up 5 bases, with 7 bases separating them. The V gene's germline CDR1 is GTSNPN and CDR2 SVGIG (reference sequence). The CDR3 loop spans 12 amino acids. This CDR3 reads CAWRPGTGELFF. CDR3 sequence (DNA): TGTGCCTGGAGACCGGGAACCGGGGAGCTGTTTTTT. Combining the CDR3 with reference TRBV30 and TRBJ2-2 gives the whole variable domain SQTIHQWPATLVQPVGSPLSLECTVEGTSNPNLYWYRQAAGRGLQLLFYSVGIGQISSEVPQNLSASRPQDRQFILSSKKLLLSDSGFYLCAWRPGTGELFFGEGSRLTVL.

This chain connects TRBV7-2 to TRBJ1-2, with 7 bases fitting TRBD1. CDR3 size: 15 residues. Trimming took 1 base from V and 4 from J; bases not matched to a gene: 6. Per the germline V gene, CDR1 is SGHTA and CDR2 is FQGNSA. The CDR3 region is CASSLGYRGGYGYTF. The DNA for the CDR3 is TGTGCCAGCAGCTTAGGTTACAGGGGAGGCTATGGCTACACCTTC.

The chain joins TRBV9 to TRBJ1-4, with 7 positions matching TRBD1. Germline values: CDR1 SGDLS, CDR2 YYNGEE. V gave up 4 bases and J gave up 5 bases; unmatched junction bases: 8. The CDR3 contains 15 residues. The CDR3 nucleotides are TGTGCCAGCAGCCCCGCGGGACAGCAAAATGAAAAACTGTTTTTT. This sequence encodes CASSPAGQQNEKLFF. Variable domain in full (rest from reference TRBV9 and TRBJ1-4): DSGVTQTPKHLITATGQRVTLRCSPRSGDLSVYWYQQSLDQGLQFLIQYYNGEERAKGNILERFSAQQFPDLHSELNLSSLELGDSALYFCASSPAGQQNEKLFFGSGTQLSVL.

This sequence joins TRBV2 and TRBJ2-1; the D is unclear. The V end lost 5 bases, the J end lost 6 bases, and 5 bases lay between the germline ends. CDR1 and CDR2 from the germline V gene are SNHLY and FYNNEI. The CDR3 spans 11 residues. CDR3 in amino acids: CASSPVNEQFF. DNA of the CDR3: TGTGCCAGCAGTCCAGTCAATGAGCAGTTCTTC. The whole variable domain, remainder taken from reference TRBV2 and TRBJ2-1, is EPEVTQTPSHQVTQMGQEVILRCVPISNHLYFYWYRQILGQKVEFLVSFYNNEISEKSEIFDDQFSVERPDGSNFTLKIRSTKLEDSAMYFCASSPVNEQFFGPGTRLTVL.

In this sample, this clone turned up once. For the CDR3, the DNA is TGTGCCAGCAGCGTGAGCGGGAGGGGGTACAATGAGCAGTTCTTC. Protein: CASSVSGRGYNEQFF. The gene calls are TRBV9 and TRBJ2-1, with 10 bases matching TRBD2. Losses at the gene ends were 2 bases for V and 4 bases for J; bases not matched to a gene: 3. The CDR3 has 15 amino acids. CDR1 and CDR2 (germline): SGDLS, YYNGEE.